The clone carrying this TCR beta chain was recorded once. Its target is unknown. The data originate from a study of cytomegalovirus exposure and HLA in healthy donors. The study's findings and limits: The authors judged a highly shared variant cluster likely a sequencing artifact.

The PCR employed 60 Vbeta primers together with 13 Jbeta primers. This table comes from immunoSEQ multiplex PCR, and its TCRdb copy is limited to in-frame clones, with some not included. The sample has around 150,000 clones, more than 60% seen once. Germline-derived CDR1 and CDR2 are SGHVS and FNYEAQ. The CDR3 is 14 residues long. The ends were cut back, 1 base at V and 5 bases at J, with 9 bases in the middle. The clonotype was recovered from a male donor in good health and CMV-seronegative. V gene TRBV7-6 combines with J gene TRBJ1-5; weak D call: TRBD1 (6 bases). Sequenced: PBMCs. The CDR3 spells CASSLGPGDQPQHF. As DNA, the CDR3 is TGTGCCAGCAGCTTAGGCCCAGGGGATCAGCCCCAGCATTTT.